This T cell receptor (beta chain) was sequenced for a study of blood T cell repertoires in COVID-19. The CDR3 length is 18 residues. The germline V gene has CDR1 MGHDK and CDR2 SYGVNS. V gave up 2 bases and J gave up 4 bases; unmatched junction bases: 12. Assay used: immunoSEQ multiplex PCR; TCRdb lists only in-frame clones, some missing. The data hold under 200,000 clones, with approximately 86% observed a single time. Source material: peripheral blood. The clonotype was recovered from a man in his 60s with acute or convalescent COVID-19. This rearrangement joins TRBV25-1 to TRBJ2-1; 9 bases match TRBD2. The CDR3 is CASSEPGGGRGLYNEQFF. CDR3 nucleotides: TGTGCCAGCAGTGAACCCGGCGGCGGGAGGGGTTTATACAATGAGCAGTTCTTC.